This T cell receptor (beta chain) was captured in a study of STAT5B mutations in CD4+ large granular lymphocyte leukemia. Notes on the study in general: Compared with healthy controls (2/35), patient top clones favored TRBV06 (8/27). No patients shared main leukemic clonotypes, though 20% to 25% appeared at low frequency elsewhere. Without putative leukemic clones, patient CD4-sorted repertoires remained more clonal than healthy CD4+ repertoires.

As handled by the study authors: Lowest detectable productive clonotype frequency was 2.59 x 10-5. The table came from immunoSEQ multiplex PCR; TCRdb's copy has only in-frame clones and leaves some out. V, J and clone size were drawn from that table, and D and trimming were deduced from the DNA. The sample holds 20,000 to 25,000 clones, roughly 65% seen once. V was clipped by 4 bases and J by 3 bases; unmatched bases: 4. The CDR3 totals 14 residues. Germline values: CDR1 SQVTM, CDR2 ANQGSEA. As concerns this clone: Its antigen is as yet unknown.

Sequencing used CD4+ T cells from blood buffy coats. This receptor was taken from a human donor in good health. V usage is TRBV29-1 and J usage is TRBJ2-1, with 9 bases identical to TRBD2. CDR3 nucleotide sequence: TGCAGCGTTGGCGGCGGGAGGGGCTACAATGAGCAGTTCTTC. Translated, it gives CSVGGGRGYNEQFF.